This TCR beta chain stems from a study of blood T cell repertoires in COVID-19. Overall study: Whether acute or convalescent, the COVID-19 samples came from the United States, Italy and Spain. T cells, B-cell-depleted T cells, or PBMCs provided the cDNA or gDNA that served as material.

Per the germline V gene, CDR1 is GTSNPN and CDR2 is SVGIG (reference sequence). The CDR3 runs to 11 residues. V lost 3 bases and J lost 8; bases outside the gene matches: 2. The assay was immunoSEQ multiplex PCR, and TCRdb's table has in-frame clones only and misses some. Among about 87,000 clones listed, around 87% were seen once. In this sample, this clone turned up once. Specimen: peripheral blood. The chain carries TRBV30 and TRBJ1-2; TRBD1 matches at 8 bases. The sequence was obtained from a man in his forties or fifties with acute or convalescent COVID-19. CDR3: CAWRTGVGYTF. The CDR3 region has the DNA TGTGCCTGGAGGACAGGGGTCGGCTACACCTTC.